Below, 3 T cell receptor beta chains from the same sample are listed, as sequenced in a study of blood T cell repertoires in COVID-19. The table came from immunoSEQ multiplex PCR; TCRdb's copy has only in-frame clones and leaves some out. The sample lists about 160,000 clones, 85% to 95% occurring once. Sample: peripheral blood. The receptors stem from a woman aged 45-59 years with acute or convalescent COVID-19.

The V gene is TRBV10-3, the J gene TRBJ1-1; TRBD1 matches 11 bases. Germline values: CDR1 ENHRY, CDR2 SYGVKD. Trimming took 6 bases from V and 6 from J; bases not matched to a gene: 6. The CDR3 sequence is 14 residues long. The CDR3 sequence is CAIRKDRGLAEAFF. The CDR3 DNA reads as TGTGCCATCAGAAAGGACAGGGGGCTGGCTGAAGCTTTCTTT.

V usage is TRBV3-1 (or the pseudogene TRBV3-2) and J usage is TRBJ1-6; a possible D gene is TRBD1 (6 bases). This CDR3 region has 17 residues. Germline lookup yields CDR1 LGHDT and CDR2 YNNKEL (reference sequence). The V gene lost 3 bases and the J gene lost 7 bases, with 19 bases spanning the gap. As DNA, the CDR3 is TGTGCCAGCAGCCACTTCCCCACCGGGACAACAAATTCACCCCTCCACTTT. It codes for CASSHFPTGTTNSPLHF.

The chain has TRBV6-6 and TRBJ1-2; D is uncertain. Trimming took off 5 bases at V and 8 bases at J, with 15 bases between the two ends. CDR1 and CDR2 (germline): MNHNY, SVGAGI (reference sequence). There are 13 residues in the CDR3. The CDR3 sequence is CASSARLEGGYTF. Written as DNA, the CDR3 is TGTGCCAGCAGTGCCCGGCTCGAGGGAGGCTACACCTTC.